The 8 T cell receptor beta chains below come from one sample, sequenced in a study of PD-1 blockade in classical Hodgkin lymphoma. Time point meaning: cycle 4 day 1 (C4D1), after five to seven weeks of nivolumab. There was relapse after autologous stem cell transplantation in every patient, and there was variation in brentuximab vedotin exposure. Repertoires were generated with immunoSEQ multiplex PCR, while TCRdb's copy carries only in-frame clones and drops some. This table has approximately 89,000 clones, 75% to 85% appearing once. The specimen was peripheral blood mononuclear cells (PBMCs), collected before the fourth cycle of nivolumab. These receptors were obtained from a human donor with classical Hodgkin lymphoma.

This clone occurred once. The chain carries TRBV9 and TRBJ2-1; no firm D call. In germline, CDR1 is SGDLS, CDR2 YYNGEE. Trimming took 0 bases from V and 7 from J, leaving 14 bases between them. This CDR3 is built from 15 residues. The CDR3 sequence: CASSVVGFVHNEQFF. The CDR3 bases are TGTGCCAGCAGCGTAGTAGGATTTGTTCATAATGAGCAGTTCTTC.

The rearrangement joins TRBV28 to TRBJ2-3; D call uncertain. Germline-derived CDR1 and CDR2 are MDHEN and SYDVKM. Trimming removed 2 bases at V and 2 bases at J, with 14 bases between. This CDR3 contains 16 residues. The CDR3 sequence: CASSLPRDRPTDTQYF. In DNA form, the CDR3 reads TGTGCCAGCAGTTTACCCAGAGACCGGCCCACAGATACGCAGTATTTT.

The genes are TRBV1 and TRBJ2-5; the table names TRBD1, a call not compared with the DNA. TRBV1 corresponds to a pseudogene. The CDR3 extends over 15 amino acids. The CDR3 loop reads CTSSQGQGAGETQYF. The CDR3 DNA follows: TGCACCAGCAGCCAGGGACAGGGGGCTGGTGAGACCCAGTACTTC.

The V and J genes are TRBV18 and TRBJ2-1; D call uncertain. Trimming pared 5 bases from V and 0 bases from J, leaving 11 bases between. The CDR3 length is 15 residues. Germline V gives CDR1 KGHSH, CDR2 LQKENI. Here the CDR3 DNA reads TGTGCCAGCTCAGAGTTGCCGAGCTCCTACAATGAGCAGTTCTTC. Its protein product is CASSELPSSYNEQFF.

The V gene is TRBV14, the J gene TRBJ2-3, with D possibly matching TRBD2 (5 bases). V was cut by 4 bases and J by 7 bases, with 12 bases left in between. CDR3 length: 13 amino acids. CDR1 SGHDN and CDR2 FVKESK come from the germline V gene. CDR3 sequence reads: CASSRPAENTQYF. As DNA, the CDR3 is TGTGCCAGCAGCCGACCAGCGGAGAATACGCAGTATTTT.

The chain recombines TRBV18 with TRBJ2-5; D not resolved. In germline, CDR1 is KGHSH, CDR2 LQKENI. The CDR3 is 13 residues long. V lost 2 bases, J lost 3 bases, and 7 bases lay in between. This CDR3 reads CASSPEQEETQYF. CDR3 nucleotides: TGTGCCAGCTCACCAGAGCAGGAAGAGACCCAGTACTTC.

This clone has only one observation. The chain uses TRBV6-5 and TRBJ2-1, with 8 bases matching TRBD2. Germline V CDR1 and CDR2: MNHEY, SVGAGI. The V gene end was trimmed by 0 bases and the J gene end by 15 bases; junction bases not matched to a gene: 7. This CDR3 has 13 residues. The CDR3 DNA reads as TGTGCCAGCAGTTACTCGATGGCGGGAGGTCCGTTCTTC. Amino acids: CASSYSMAGGPFF.

The genes are TRBV14 and TRBJ2-3; 12 bases are a match to TRBD2. In germline, CDR1 is SGHDN, CDR2 FVKESK. The V gene end was trimmed by 4 bases and the J gene end by 6 bases; junction bases not matched to a gene: 8. This CDR3 comprises 16 residues. CDR3 DNA sequence: TGTGCCAGCAGCCCGAGACTAGCGGGAGTGGCGGATACGCAGTATTTT. Translating it yields CASSPRLAGVADTQYF.